The entry that follows covers one TCR beta chain sequence. Investigators divided CD4+ cells into CD45RA+ naive and CD45RA-negative memory subsets. Per germline, CDR1 MNHNS and CDR2 SASEGT. V dropped 4 bases and J dropped 9 bases, with 13 bases sitting between them. The CDR3 runs to 13 residues. Repertoires were generated with immunoSEQ multiplex PCR, while TCRdb's copy carries only in-frame clones and drops some. The table records over a million clones, over 95% of them present only once. This record comes from a study of shared clonotypes between healthy human individuals. The genes are TRBV6-1 and TRBJ2-1, with D perhaps TRBD2 (6 bases). Sequenced: naive CD4+ T cells sorted from blood. Subset of the sample: CD45RA+ positively selected. The receptor was derived from a man aged 25 to 45 in good health. CDR3 coding DNA: TGTGCCAGCAGTGGACTAGGACCTTTTGAGCAGTTCTTC. Translated: CASSGLGPFEQFF.